This passage covers 8 T cell receptor beta chains from one sample sequenced in a study of cytomegalovirus exposure and HLA in healthy donors. 60 Vbeta and 13 Jbeta primers were used in PCR. Using immunoSEQ multiplex PCR, the repertoire was profiled, and TCRdb retains in-frame clones only, with some absent. The sample has about 180,000 clones; about 80% are singletons. The source material was PBMCs. The receptors here all came from a woman aged 25 to 39 in good health and CMV-seronegative.

The chain combines TRBV10-1 with TRBJ2-7, with a tentative D call TRBD1 (6 bases). V was cut by 3 bases and J by 6 bases, with 15 bases left in between. The CDR3 runs 14 residues. Germline V gene lookup returns CDR1 WNHNN and CDR2 SYGVQD (reference sequence). The CDR3 DNA follows: TGCGCCAGCAGTGAAGCAGCAGGGGCGAGCGAGCAGTACTTC. This gives the protein CASSEAAGASEQYF.

This chain links TRBV30 with TRBJ2-3; 10 nucleotides agree with TRBD2. Trimming at V came to 2 bases and at J to 5 bases, leaving 4 bases not matched to a gene. CDR1 is GTSNPN and CDR2 is SVGIG in the germline V gene (reference sequence). The CDR3 length is 14 residues. The CDR3 DNA follows: TGTGCCTGGAGTAGCGGGGGGGCCGAAGATACGCAGTATTTT. Its translation is CAWSSGGAEDTQYF.

With regard to this clone: Its ends do not fully match the called genes, so a read error is possible. The gene calls are TRBV7-7 and TRBJ1-4; D is unresolved. Germline V gives CDR1 SSHAT, CDR2 FNYEAQ (reference sequence). This CDR3 is built from 13 residues. CDR3 DNA: TGTGCTAGCAGCTTAGACTATAGTGAAAAACTGTTTTTT. Protein sequence: CASSLDYSEKLFF.

This chain links TRBV21-1 with TRBJ1-6; the tabulated D call, TRBD1, remains unverified against the DNA. TRBV21-1 is listed as a pseudogene. This CDR3 has 16 residues. The CDR3 nucleotides are TGTGCCAGCAGCTGCCCCCGGGACAGGAAAAATTCACCCCTCCACTTT. Protein product: CASSCPRDRKNSPLHF.

The chain has TRBV10-1 and TRBJ2-7; the match to TRBD1 covers 8 bases. Trimming cost V 6 bases and J 3 bases; bases outside gene matches: 4. The length of the CDR3 is 13 residues. Germline V gene data show CDR1 as WNHNN and CDR2 as SYGVQD (reference sequence). The DNA for the CDR3 is TGCGCCAGCAGCCCCACAGGGGGCTACGAGCAGTACTTC. Protein: CASSPTGGYEQYF.

This chain uses TRBV6-5 with TRBJ1-2; 7 nucleotides align to TRBD1. The junction had 8 bases not matched to a gene; V was cut back by 0 bases and J by 7 bases. CDR1 and CDR2 (germline): MNHEY, SVGAGI. This CDR3 comprises 15 residues. The CDR3 DNA reads TGTGCCAGCAGTTACTCACGGGCGACAGGGCTTGGCTACACCTTC. Amino acids: CASSYSRATGLGYTF.

The CDR3 is CASTPFSTGSGYTF. The CDR3 nucleotides read TGTGCCAGCACCCCCTTTTCCACAGGGAGTGGCTACACCTTC. The chain employs TRBV11-2 and TRBJ1-2; a possible D gene is TRBD1 (6 bases). Germline assignment: CDR1 SGHAT and CDR2 FQNNGV. This CDR3 region has 14 residues. The V gene lost 7 bases and the J gene lost 7 bases, with 19 bases spanning the gap.

This clone appeared a single time. The chain is built from TRBV18 and TRBJ1-1, with unresolved D. Trimming pared 0 bases from V and 1 base from J, leaving 12 bases between. Germline CDR1 reads KGHSH; CDR2 reads LQKENI. The CDR3 runs to 16 residues. The CDR3 loop reads CASSPPHLGGNTEAFF. In DNA, the CDR3 is TGTGCCAGCTCACCACCCCACCTGGGAGGGAACACTGAAGCTTTCTTT.